What follows describes a single T cell receptor beta chain. The source of the sample is a study of blood T cell repertoires in COVID-19. Study overall: COVID-19 samples from acute and convalescent phases originated in the United States, Italy and Spain. The analysed material was cDNA or gDNA that came from T cells, B-cell-depleted T cells, or PBMCs.

Losses at the gene ends were 2 bases for V and 6 bases for J; bases not matched to a gene: 8. Germline V gene data show CDR1 as SGDLS and CDR2 as YYNGEE. The CDR3 has 16 residues. Produced via immunoSEQ multiplex PCR; TCRdb's table is partial and in-frame only. The sample has about 160,000 clones, approximately 79% seen once. Enrolled during active infection, Seattle patients were then followed longitudinally. The TCR sequence derives from a middle-aged woman with COVID-19, enrolled during active disease. V is TRBV9 and J is TRBJ1-4; 9 bases align to TRBD1. The sequencing sample was made of peripheral blood. The CDR3 loop is CASSVAPGQGDEKLFF. The DNA for the CDR3 is TGTGCCAGCAGCGTCGCACCGGGACAGGGAGATGAAAAACTGTTTTTT.